The text below deals with one TCR beta chain. This specimen belongs to a study of technical replicates of blood from a few donors. This table comes from immunoSEQ multiplex PCR, and its TCRdb copy is limited to in-frame clones, with some not included. The table has about 70,000 clones, roughly 90% seen once. This CDR3 contains 13 residues. J lost 10 bases, V lost 4 bases, and 9 bases had no gene match. The germline CDR1 and CDR2 sequences are LGHNA and YSLEER. Source material: T cells isolated from PBMCs. The rearrangement links TRBV4-3 to TRBJ2-7, with 8 bases identical to TRBD2. The origin of this receptor is a human donor in good health. The chain's CDR3 is CASSPDGGANQYF. In nucleotides, the CDR3 is TGCGCCAGCAGCCCCGACGGGGGGGCTAATCAGTACTTC.